These T cell receptor beta chains were read from a single sample in a study of a mutant IDH1 vaccine in newly diagnosed glioma. Assay used: immunoSEQ multiplex PCR; TCRdb lists only in-frame clones, some missing. The repertoire holds some 100,000 clones, with around four fifths as singletons. The source was PBMCs, collected from a glioma patient treated with radiotherapy, temozolomide or both. All receptors derive from a woman in her forties or fifties with glioma. CDR3s include the opening cysteine and the closing phenylalanine or tryptophan. A D gene is named only where the DNA matches it firmly. Clone size is not always given. Where it is, it says once, few, many or a class for expanded clones.

>TRBV27|-|TRBJ2-7|-
TGTGCCAGCAGTTTATTCAGGGGCGACGAGCAGTACTTC
CASSLFRGDEQYF
>TRBV7-7|-|TRBJ1-4|TRBD1
TGTGCCAGCAGCCAAACAGGGGATGGTGAAAAACTGTTTTTT
CASSQTGDGEKLFF
>TRBV7-9|-|TRBJ1-2|-
TGTGCCAGCAGCCCCCCAGGCGGTAGGGGCTACACCTTC
CASSPPGGRGYTF
>TRBV6-5|-|TRBJ2-7|-
TGTGCCAGCAGTTACGGCGTGCGGGGGCTCTACGAGCAGTACTTC
CASSYGVRGLYEQYF
>TRBV2|-|TRBJ1-2|-
TGTGCCAGCAGTGAAATGGGAAACTATGGCTACACCTTC
CASSEMGNYGYTF
>TRBV5-4|-|TRBJ2-1|-
TGTGCCAGCAGCCATTCAGCCAGCTCCTACAATGAGCAGTTCTTC
CASSHSASSYNEQFF
>TRBV19|few|TRBJ2-7|TRBD2
TGTGCCGCGGGGGGTAACTACGAGCAGTACTTC
CAAGGNYEQYF
>TRBV5-4|-|TRBJ1-3|-
TGTGCCACCTCTGGGGATGGAAACACCATATATTTT
CATSGDGNTIYF
>TRBV18|-|TRBJ1-1|TRBD1
TGTGCCAGCTCGTCGGGACAGGGGAACACTGAAGCTTTCTTT
CASSSGQGNTEAFF
>TRBV7-2|-|TRBJ1-2|-
TGTGCCAGCAGCCTCGCCCTTCCAGGGGAGCATGGCTACACCTTC
CASSLALPGEHGYTF
>TRBV30|few|TRBJ1-1|TRBD1
TGTGCCTGGAAGACAGGGGGCATCACTGAAGCTTTCTTT
CAWKTGGITEAFF
>TRBV19|-|TRBJ1-4|TRBD1
TGTGCCAGTAGGATACAGGGGGCAACTAATGAAAAACTGTTTTTT
CASRIQGATNEKLFF
>TRBV19|-|TRBJ2-7|-
TGTGCCAGTAGTATTCGTCCCTACGAGCAGTACTTC
CASSIRPYEQYF
>TRBV4-3|-|TRBJ1-5|-
TGCGCCAGCAGCCTCCGGTGGGGTGATCAGCCCCAGCATTTT
CASSLRWGDQPQHF
>TRBV7-9|-|TRBJ2-3|-
TGTGCCAGCAGCTTAGGTGGGGGGAGAAGCACAGATACGCAGTATTTT
CASSLGGGRSTDTQYF
>TRBV30|-|TRBJ2-7|TRBD1
TGTGCCTGGAGTCCGACGGACAGGCCTTACGAGCAGTACTTC
CAWSPTDRPYEQYF
>TRBV9|-|TRBJ2-7|-
TGTGCCAGCAGCGTTGATCCGGGACAACGATGGGGCTCCTACGAGCAGTACTTC
CASSVDPGQRWGSYEQYF
>TRBV11-3|-|TRBJ1-1|-
TGTGCCAGCAGCTTAGAGGAGATTGAAGCTTTCTTT
CASSLEEIEAFF
>TRBV5-4|-|TRBJ2-5|-
TGTGCCAGCAGCTTGGTCGGGACGGAAGAGACCCAGTACTTC
CASSLVGTEETQYF
>TRBV25-1|once|TRBJ1-2|-
TGTGCCAGCAGTGGGCGACTTCGGGGCAGCTATGGCTACACCTTC
CASSGRLRGSYGYTF
>TRBV14|-|TRBJ2-7|-
TGTGCCAGCAGCCGAACAACGGGACCTTACGAGCAGTACTTC
CASSRTTGPYEQYF
>TRBV6-1|-|TRBJ1-2|-
TGTGCCAGCAGTGGACGAACAGGGCTAAGAAACTATGGCTACACCTTC
CASSGRTGLRNYGYTF
>TRBV19|-|TRBJ1-5|-
TGTGCCACCGCCCCCAGGGATTTGCGCAATCAGCCCCAGCATTTT
CATAPRDLRNQPQHF
>TRBV11-1|-|TRBJ1-2|-
TGTGCCAGCAGCTATTACAAAGATGGCTACACCTTC
CASSYYKDGYTF
>TRBV7-8|-|TRBJ1-2|-
TGTGCCAGCAGCTTGGGCACCTATGGCTACACCTTC
CASSLGTYGYTF
>TRBV6-4|-|TRBJ2-3|TRBD2
TGTGCCAGCAGGGGGGGGGAGCGGAAAAGCACAGATACGCAGTATTTT
CASRGGERKSTDTQYF